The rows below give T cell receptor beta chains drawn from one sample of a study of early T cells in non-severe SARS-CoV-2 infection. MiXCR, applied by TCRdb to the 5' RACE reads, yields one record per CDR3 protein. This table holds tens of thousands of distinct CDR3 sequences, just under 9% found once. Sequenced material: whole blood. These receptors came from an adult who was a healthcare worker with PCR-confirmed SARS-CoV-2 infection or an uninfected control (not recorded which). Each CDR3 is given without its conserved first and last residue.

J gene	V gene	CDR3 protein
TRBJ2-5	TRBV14	ASSQVRETQY
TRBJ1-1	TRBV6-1	ASSEGFSSEAF
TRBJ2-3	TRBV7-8	ASSFQFLRDPDTQY
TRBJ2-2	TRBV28	ASTPSGRATGELF
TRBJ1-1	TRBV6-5	ASRFLGAMAVDTEAF
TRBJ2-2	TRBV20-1	SARIPGQANTGELF
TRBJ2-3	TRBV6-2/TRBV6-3	ASSYSPGTSGSRTDTQY
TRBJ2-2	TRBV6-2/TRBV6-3	ASSLLAEDTGELF
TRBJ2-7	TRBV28	ASSLWASGRGEQY
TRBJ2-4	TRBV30	AWTPWAELAKNIQY
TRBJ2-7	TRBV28	ASREGYEQY
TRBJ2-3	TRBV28	ASRPRSQGTDTQY
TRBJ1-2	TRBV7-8	ASSLDVGVAYGYT
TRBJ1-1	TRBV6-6	ASRPENTEAF
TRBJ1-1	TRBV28	ASSYHIVNTEAF
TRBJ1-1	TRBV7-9	ASSPDSYTEAF
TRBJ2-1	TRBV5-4	ASSRGGEWLNEQF
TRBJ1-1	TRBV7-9	ASSLKGSTEAF
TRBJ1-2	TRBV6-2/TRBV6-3	ASSQYSYGYT
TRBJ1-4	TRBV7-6	ASSQDTTNEKLF
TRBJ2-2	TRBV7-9	ASSATSGSNTGELF
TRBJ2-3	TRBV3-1	ASSQGYLTTDTQY
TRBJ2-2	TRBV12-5	ASGLDRNTGELF
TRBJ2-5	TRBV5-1	ASSLVGQARETQY
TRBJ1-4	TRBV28	ASSFSSDQF
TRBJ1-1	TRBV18	ASSLRDSGNTEAF
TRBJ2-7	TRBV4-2	ASSQALGGYDEQY
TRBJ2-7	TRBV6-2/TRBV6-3	ASRVSGTPHEQY
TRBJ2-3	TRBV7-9	ASSLGTDTQY
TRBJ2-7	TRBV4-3	ASSRGLGYEQY
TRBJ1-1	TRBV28	ASSPAGDGNTEAF
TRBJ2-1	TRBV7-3	ASSLWGLAGGTIYNEQF
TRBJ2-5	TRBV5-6	ASRYGRDTQY
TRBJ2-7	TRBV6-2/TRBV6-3	ASRLLRASSYEQY
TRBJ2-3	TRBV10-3	AISTWSGSSTDTQY
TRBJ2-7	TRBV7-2	ASSLFSGSSAYEQY
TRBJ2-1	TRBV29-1	SVGGQGAGEQF
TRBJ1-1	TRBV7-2	ASSPPGGTEAF
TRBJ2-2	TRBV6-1	ASSEVAVDRVNTGELF
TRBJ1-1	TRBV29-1	SVSTVNTEAF
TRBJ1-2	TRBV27	ASSSQDRGIGYGYT
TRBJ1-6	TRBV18	ASSPQGLGGSPLH
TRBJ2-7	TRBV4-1	ASSPGQGANEQY